This T cell receptor beta chain appears in the sequencing data of a study of OX40 agonist ivuxolimab in advanced cancers. Profiling relied on immunoSEQ multiplex PCR, and the TCRdb table lists in-frame clones only, not all of them. This sample has tens of thousands of clones, with roughly 87% found just once. The sequenced sample was CD4+ or CD8+ T cells sorted from blood, obtained in a trial of the OX40 agonist ivuxolimab. The TCR comes from an adult with an advanced solid tumor such as melanoma, head and neck, liver or kidney cancer.

DNA of the CDR3: TGTGCCAGCAGTGAAGCCCCTGAGTACTATAGCAATCAGCCCCAGCATTTT. It yields the protein CASSEAPEYYSNQPQHF. This chain links TRBV2 with TRBJ1-5, with unresolved D. CDR1 and CDR2 from the germline V gene are SNHLY and FYNNEI. The V and J ends lost 0 bases and 0 bases respectively, with 12 bases between them. This CDR3 is 17 amino acids long.